A single sample gave rise to the 22 T cell receptor beta chains below, sequenced in a study of blood T cells in healthy people across ages. Using a J-beta primer mix together with a sample-barcoded 5' primer, a second PCR was run for about 6 to 11 cycles. TCRdb used MiXCR to reprocess the 5' RACE reads, holding one entry per CDR3 protein. The sample holds 1.5 million to 2 million distinct CDR3 sequences, roughly 30% seen once. The sample taken for sequencing was blood. The receptor set was obtained from a woman aged 25 to 39 in good health.

This clonotype came up once. With a much larger clone just one base away, this may be a read error. This chain joins TRBV29-1 and TRBJ2-4; D remains ambiguous. The DNA end favors TRBJ2-5, so the J call may be wrong. The CDR3 spans 13 residues. Germline CDR1 SQVTM, CDR2 ANQGSEA. The CDR3: CSVEKGRKETQYF. The CDR3 DNA follows: TGCAGCGTTGAGAAGGGCAGAAAAGAGACCCAGTACTTC.

The CDR3 loop reads CASSFVGGYTF. For the CDR3, the DNA is TGTGCCAGCAGTTTCGTCGGGGGCTACACCTTC. The chain couples TRBV12-3 or TRBV12-4 to TRBJ1-2; D is uncertain. This CDR3 is built from 11 residues. Trimming removed 3 bases at V and 8 bases at J, with 7 bases between.

The chain uses TRBV12-3 or TRBV12-4 and TRBJ1-6, with unresolved D. The germline V and J ends were trimmed by 7 bases and 13 bases, with 17 bases remaining between them. This CDR3 comprises 13 residues. The CDR3 sequence is CASTVDYVGPLHF. CDR3 DNA: TGTGCCAGCACCGTAGATTACGTAGGGCCCCTCCACTTT.

The V gene is TRBV20-1, the J gene TRBJ2-1; D assignment may be TRBD1 or TRBD2 (6 bases each). V was clipped by 0 bases and J by 5 bases, with 11 bases between them. The germline V gene encodes CDR1 DFQATT and CDR2 SNEGSKA (reference sequence). The CDR3 runs to 14 residues. CDR3 DNA sequence: TGCAGTGCTAGAGATATAAGGGGGGACAATGAGCAGTTCTTC. It yields the protein CSARDIRGDNEQFF.

This clonotype occurred a few times. V and J are TRBV20-1 and TRBJ2-1; 9 positions agree with TRBD2. Germline assignment: CDR1 DFQATT and CDR2 SNEGSKA (reference sequence). The CDR3 has 17 amino acids. The V gene end was trimmed by 3 bases and the J gene end by 8 bases; junction bases not matched to a gene: 17. In nucleotides, the CDR3 is TGCAGTGCTAGGCCCTCCCTGCCTAGCGGGACTTTCGATGAGCAGTTCTTC. Protein sequence: CSARPSLPSGTFDEQFF.

This clonotype was detected ten times or more. The chain joins TRBV4-3 to TRBJ2-5; D not certain. The CDR3 consists of 13 residues. The germline V and J ends were trimmed by 1 base and 5 bases, with 8 bases remaining between them. Germline values: CDR1 LGHNA, CDR2 YSLEER. Here the CDR3 DNA reads TGCGCCAGCAGCCAAGGGGGTAGGGAGACCCAGTACTTC. It specifies CASSQGGRETQYF.

The chain recombines TRBV7-9 with TRBJ1-4; D call uncertain. CDR3 length equals 11 residues. Germline CDR1 is SEHNR and CDR2 is FQNEAQ (reference sequence). Trimming shortened V by 4 bases and J by 16 bases, and 13 bases separated the two germline ends. CDR3 sequence reads: CASSSSGERFF. The CDR3 DNA follows: TGTGCCAGCAGCTCTTCCGGGGAACGGTTTTTT.

This clonotype was counted ten times or more. This chain connects TRBV10-2 to TRBJ1-2, with 7 nucleotides matching TRBD1. In germline, CDR1 is WSHSY, CDR2 SAAADI. With V trimmed by 5 bases and J by 3 bases, 6 bases remained unmatched. There are 14 residues in the CDR3. CDR3 region: CASSLNRGDYGYTF. DNA of the CDR3: TGCGCCAGCAGTTTAAACAGGGGTGACTATGGCTACACCTTC.

On this clonotype: This may arise from a read error, as a much more abundant clone is one base away. The rearrangement links TRBV12-3 or TRBV12-4 to TRBJ2-3, with TRBD1 matching over 7 bases. This CDR3 has 14 residues. J gave up 6 bases and V 6 bases, and 9 bases lay outside the gene matches. The CDR3 DNA sequence: TGTGCCAGCAGCCTAATACAGGGGTGGGATACGCAGTATTTT. Translated, it gives CASSLIQGWDTQYF.

This clonotype was counted at least ten times. V is TRBV7-6 and J is TRBJ2-1, with 10 nucleotides matching TRBD2. CDR1 is SGHVS and CDR2 is FNYEAQ in the germline V gene. This CDR3 contains 17 residues. The J segment lost 8 bases and the V segment lost 4 bases, leaving 14 bases of the junction unmatched. The CDR3 protein is CASSSNPERGGDDEQFF. DNA for the CDR3: TGTGCCAGCAGCTCCAACCCAGAGCGGGGGGGCGACGATGAGCAGTTCTTC. Variable domain in full (rest from reference TRBV7-6 and TRBJ2-1): GAGVSQSPRYKVTKRGQDVALRCDPISGHVSLYWYRQALGQGPEFLTYFNYEAQQDKSGLPNDRFSAERPEGSISTLTIQRTEQRDSAMYRCASSSNPERGGDDEQFFGPGTRLTVL.

In its sample, this clonotype was seen a few times. The junction does not match germline at one end; this may be a read error. The chain carries TRBV10-2 and TRBJ2-7; D gene ambiguous. The CDR3 runs to 12 residues. CDR1 WSHSY and CDR2 SAAADI come from the germline V gene. The CDR3, as DNA: TGCGCCAGCGGTGAGCCCCCATACGAGCAGTACTTC. As protein: CASGEPPYEQYF.

This clonotype was observed a few times. The rearrangement uses TRBV20-1 and TRBJ2-1; 11 nucleotides agree with TRBD2. Germline trimming cut 3 bases from V and 7 bases from J; bases unmatched to any gene: 5. Germline CDR1 DFQATT, CDR2 SNEGSKA (reference sequence). The CDR3 is 14 amino acids. CDR3: CSARIAGGKNEQFF. In DNA form, the CDR3 reads TGCAGTGCTAGGATAGCGGGAGGGAAAAATGAGCAGTTCTTC.

Worth noting for this clonotype: A read error may explain this, as a much larger clone is one base away. The rearrangement links TRBV7-2 to TRBJ2-5; the D is unclear. The CDR3 length is 12 residues. The germline V gene has CDR1 SGHTA and CDR2 FQGNSA. In nucleotides, the CDR3 is TGTGCCAGCAGCCCGTCGATGGAGACCCAGGACTTC. The encoded protein is CASSPSMETQDF.

The V gene is TRBV7-6, the J gene TRBJ2-3, with D perhaps matching TRBD2 (5 bases). The CDR3 spans 15 residues. The germline V gene encodes CDR1 SGHVS and CDR2 FNYEAQ. V was shortened by 5 bases and J by 3 bases, with 15 bases between the two germline ends. Here the CDR3 DNA reads TGTGCCAGCAGCGACCCTAGCTTTCGAACAGATACGCAGTATTTT. It encodes CASSDPSFRTDTQYF.

This clonotype has a single count. No conserved phenylalanine or tryptophan is present at the end of the CDR3, so a read error is the likely explanation. CDR3 sequence reads: CSAAHPSGRRYNEQFL. The CDR3 DNA is TGCAGTGCCGCCCACCCTAGCGGCCGACGCTACAATGAGCAGTTCTTA. V is TRBV20-1 and J is TRBJ2-1; TRBD2 matches 7 bases. The CDR3 is 16 residues long. Germline V gives CDR1 DFQATT, CDR2 SNEGSKA (reference sequence). V gave up 6 bases and J gave up 3 bases; unmatched junction bases: 14.

The genes are TRBV6-1 and TRBJ1-5; D gene ambiguous. The CDR3 contains 14 residues. Germline V gene lookup returns CDR1 MNHNS and CDR2 SASEGT. V was cut by 3 bases and J by 2 bases, with 8 bases left in between. In DNA form, the CDR3 reads TGTGCCAGCAGTGATATGGTGGGCAATCAGCCCCAGCATTTT. This translates into CASSDMVGNQPQHF.

The chain combines TRBV29-1 with TRBJ1-4, with a possible D match to TRBD1 (6 bases). This CDR3 spans 14 amino acids. Germline V gene data show CDR1 as SQVTM and CDR2 as ANQGSEA. The V end was cut by 7 bases, the J end by 8 bases, with 20 bases between. The chain's CDR3 is CSANLQGIGEKLFF. As DNA, the CDR3 is TGCAGCGCAAACCTTCAGGGGATAGGGGAAAAACTGTTTTTT.

Remarks on this clonotype: Mismatch with germline at one junction end may stem from a read error. The chain recombines TRBV10-3 with TRBJ1-2, with D possibly matching TRBD1 (5 bases). The V gene's germline CDR1 is ENHRY and CDR2 SYGVKD. The CDR3 is 13 amino acids. DNA of the CDR3: TGTGCCATCAGTGAAACGGGGGAGGATGGCTGCACCTTC. Translation gives CAISETGEDGCTF.

Notes on this clonotype: A much more abundant neighbour one base away suggests this may be a read error. The chain combines TRBV4-2 with TRBJ2-7; no clear D. This CDR3 region has 14 residues. Germline V lookup: CDR1 LGHNA, CDR2 YNFKEQ. CDR3 amino acids: CAGSQEENGLQQYF. CDR3 DNA sequence: TGTGCCGGCAGCCAAGAAGAGAACGGGCTTCAGCAGTACTTC.

There are a few counts of this clonotype. The chain carries TRBV18 and TRBJ2-1; 8 bases map to TRBD1. The CDR3 is made up of 15 amino acids. V dropped 6 bases and J dropped 5; count of bases not matched to a gene: 9. Germline values: CDR1 KGHSH, CDR2 LQKENI. The CDR3: CASSQDREYHNEQFF. The CDR3 region has the DNA TGTGCCAGCTCCCAGGACAGGGAATATCACAATGAGCAGTTCTTC.

This clonotype occurred a few times. This chain uses TRBV9 with TRBJ2-3; TRBD1 agrees at 10 bases. The CDR3 is made up of 16 amino acids. Germline values: CDR1 SGDLS, CDR2 YYNGEE. V shed 4 bases, J shed 3 bases, and the junction held 8 bases outside the gene matches. The CDR3 reads CASSFASGQGTDTQYF. The CDR3 DNA sequence: TGTGCCAGCAGCTTCGCCTCGGGACAGGGGACAGATACGCAGTATTTT. Full variable domain (missing parts from reference TRBV9 and TRBJ2-3): DSGVTQTPKHLITATGQRVTLRCSPRSGDLSVYWYQQSLDQGLQFLIQYYNGEERAKGNILERFSAQQFPDLHSELNLSSLELGDSALYFCASSFASGQGTDTQYFGPGTRLTVL.

The V and J genes are TRBV5-5 and TRBJ1-2, with D tentatively TRBD1 (6 bases). V lost 3 bases, J lost 4 bases, and 13 bases lay in between. The CDR3 covers 14 residues. Looked up from germline, CDR1 is SGHKS and CDR2 is YYEKEE (reference sequence). The CDR3 protein is CASSSGQSLYGYTF. CDR3 nucleotides: TGTGCCAGCAGCTCAGGACAGAGCCTCTATGGCTACACCTTC.